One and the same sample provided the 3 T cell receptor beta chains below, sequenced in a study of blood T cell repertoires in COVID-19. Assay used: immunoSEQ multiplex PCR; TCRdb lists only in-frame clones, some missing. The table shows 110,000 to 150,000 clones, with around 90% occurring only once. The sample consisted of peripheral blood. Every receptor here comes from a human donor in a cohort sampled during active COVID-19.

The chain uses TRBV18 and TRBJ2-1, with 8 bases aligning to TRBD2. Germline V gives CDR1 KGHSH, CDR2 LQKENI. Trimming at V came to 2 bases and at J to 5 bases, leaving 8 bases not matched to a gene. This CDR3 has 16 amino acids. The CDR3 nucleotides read TGTGCCAGCTCACCAACTACGGGGGGGCGAAACAATGAGCAGTTCTTC. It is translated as CASSPTTGGRNNEQFF.

The CDR3 protein is CASSVGLAGPLNTGELFF. The DNA for the CDR3 is TGTGCCAGCAGTGTAGGTCTAGCGGGCCCGCTGAACACCGGGGAGCTGTTTTTT. This chain connects TRBV2 to TRBJ2-2, with 8 bases that match TRBD2. Looked up from germline, CDR1 is SNHLY and CDR2 is FYNNEI. The junction had 11 bases not matched to a gene; V was cut back by 4 bases and J by 1 base. This CDR3 contains 18 residues.

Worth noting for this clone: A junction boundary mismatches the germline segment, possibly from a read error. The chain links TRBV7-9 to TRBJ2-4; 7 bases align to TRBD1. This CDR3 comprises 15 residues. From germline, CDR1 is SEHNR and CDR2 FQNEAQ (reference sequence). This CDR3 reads CASSLAGTAQNIQYF. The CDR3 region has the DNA TGTGCCAGCAGCTTAGCCGGGACAGCCCAAAACATTCAGTACTTC.